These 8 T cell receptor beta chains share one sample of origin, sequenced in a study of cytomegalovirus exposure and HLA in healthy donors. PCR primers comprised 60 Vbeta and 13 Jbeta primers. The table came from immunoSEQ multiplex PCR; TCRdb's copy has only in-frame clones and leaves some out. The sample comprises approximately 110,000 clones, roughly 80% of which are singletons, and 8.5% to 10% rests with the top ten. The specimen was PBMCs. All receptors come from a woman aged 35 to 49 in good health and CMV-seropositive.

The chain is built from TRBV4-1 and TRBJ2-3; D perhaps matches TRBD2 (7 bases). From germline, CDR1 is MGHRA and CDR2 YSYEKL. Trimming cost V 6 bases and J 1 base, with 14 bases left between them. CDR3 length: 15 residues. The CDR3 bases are TGCGCCAGCAGGTTGGGCGGGGGCCGCACAGATACGCAGTATTTT. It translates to CASRLGGGRTDTQYF.

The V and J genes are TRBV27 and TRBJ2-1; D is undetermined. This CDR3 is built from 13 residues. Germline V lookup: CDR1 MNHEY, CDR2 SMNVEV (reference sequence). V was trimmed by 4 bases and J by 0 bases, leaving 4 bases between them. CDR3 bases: TGTGCCAGCAGTTCCAACTCCTACAATGAGCAGTTCTTC. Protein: CASSSNSYNEQFF.

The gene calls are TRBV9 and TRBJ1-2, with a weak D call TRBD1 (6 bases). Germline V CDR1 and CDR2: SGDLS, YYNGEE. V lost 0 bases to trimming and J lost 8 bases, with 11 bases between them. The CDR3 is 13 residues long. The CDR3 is CASSVGTAKGYTF. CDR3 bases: TGTGCCAGCAGCGTAGGGACAGCCAAGGGCTACACCTTC.

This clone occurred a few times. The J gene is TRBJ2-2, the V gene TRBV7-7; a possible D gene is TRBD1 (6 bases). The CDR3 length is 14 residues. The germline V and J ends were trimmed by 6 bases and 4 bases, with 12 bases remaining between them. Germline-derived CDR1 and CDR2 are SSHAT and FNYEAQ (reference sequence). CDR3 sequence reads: CASRQRGSTGELFF. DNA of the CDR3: TGTGCCAGCAGGCAAAGGGGGAGCACCGGGGAGCTGTTTTTT.

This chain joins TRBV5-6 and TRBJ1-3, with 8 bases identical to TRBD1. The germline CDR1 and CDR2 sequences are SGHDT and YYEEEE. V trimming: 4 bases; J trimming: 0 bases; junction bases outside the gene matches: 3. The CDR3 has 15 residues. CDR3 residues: CASSNTGGSGNTIYF. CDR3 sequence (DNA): TGTGCCAGCAGCAATACAGGGGGCTCTGGAAACACCATATATTTT.

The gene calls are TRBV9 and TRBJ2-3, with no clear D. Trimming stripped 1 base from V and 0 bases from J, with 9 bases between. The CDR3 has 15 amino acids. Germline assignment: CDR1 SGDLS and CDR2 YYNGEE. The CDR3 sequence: CASSVYEESTDTQYF. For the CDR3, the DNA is TGTGCCAGCAGCGTATACGAGGAAAGCACAGATACGCAGTATTTT.

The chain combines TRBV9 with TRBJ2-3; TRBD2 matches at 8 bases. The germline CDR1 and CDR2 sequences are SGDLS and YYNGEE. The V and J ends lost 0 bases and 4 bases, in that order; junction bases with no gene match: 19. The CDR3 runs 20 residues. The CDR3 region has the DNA TGTGCCAGCAGCGTAGGGGTCGGGGGGGCTCCGGACCGTCGGGCAGATACGCAGTATTTT. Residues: CASSVGVGGAPDRRADTQYF.

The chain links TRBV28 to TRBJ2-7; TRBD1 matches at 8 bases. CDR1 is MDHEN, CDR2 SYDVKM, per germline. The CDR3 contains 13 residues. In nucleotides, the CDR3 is TGTGCGGCTATCAGGGGGCAGCCCTACGAGCAGTACTTC. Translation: CAAIRGQPYEQYF.